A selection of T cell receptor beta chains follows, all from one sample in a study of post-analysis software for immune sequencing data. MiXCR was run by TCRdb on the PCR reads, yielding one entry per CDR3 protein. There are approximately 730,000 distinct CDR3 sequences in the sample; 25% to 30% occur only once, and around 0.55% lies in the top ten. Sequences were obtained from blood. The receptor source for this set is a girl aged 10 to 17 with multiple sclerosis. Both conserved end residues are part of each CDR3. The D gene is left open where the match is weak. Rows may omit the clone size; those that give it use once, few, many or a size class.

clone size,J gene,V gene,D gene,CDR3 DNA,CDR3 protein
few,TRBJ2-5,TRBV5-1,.,TGCGCCAGCAGCTTGGACACCGGCGTCCGCGAGACCCAGTACTTC,CASSLDTGVRETQYF
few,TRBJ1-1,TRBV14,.,TGTGCCAGCAGCCAAGCCCGAGTAACTGAAGCTTTCTTT,CASSQARVTEAFF
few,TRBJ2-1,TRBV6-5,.,TGTGCCAGCAGTTACTTGACGGTGACAGGCCATTACAATGAGCAGTTCTTC,CASSYLTVTGHYNEQFF
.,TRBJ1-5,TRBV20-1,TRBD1,TGCAGTGCTTACTCGACAGGGGCTCAGCCCCAGCATTTT,CSAYSTGAQPQHF
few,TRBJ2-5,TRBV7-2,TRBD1,TGTGCCAGCAGCTACCAGGGGGCGGCCACTATGTACTTC,CASSYQGAATMYF
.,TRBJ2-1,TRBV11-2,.,TGTGCCAGCAGCTTCGGATACCGGACGGAGAGCTCCTACAATGAGCAGTTCTTC,CASSFGYRTESSYNEQFF
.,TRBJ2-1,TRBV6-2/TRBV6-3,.,TGTGCCACACACTTCCCTCCAGGGAGTTCCTACAATGAGCAGTTCTTC,CATHFPPGSSYNEQFF
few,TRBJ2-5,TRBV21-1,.,TGTGCCAGCAGCAAAAGGGCGGAAGGAGCTATCGGGGTAGAAGAGACCCAGTACTTC,CASSKRAEGAIGVEETQYF
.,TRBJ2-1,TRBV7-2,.,TGTGCCAGCAGCTTAGCGGGGACCCTTAACAATGAGCAGTTCTTC,CASSLAGTLNNEQFF
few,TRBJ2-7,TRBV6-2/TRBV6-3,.,TGTGCCAGCAGTTCCCGGACCGCCCACCCCAATGAGCAGTACTTC,CASSSRTAHPNEQYF
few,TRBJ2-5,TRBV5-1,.,TGCGCCAGCAGCTTATATCGCCTCCAAGAGACCCAGTACTTC,CASSLYRLQETQYF
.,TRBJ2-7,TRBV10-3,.,TGTGCCATCCTGGTGGCAGGGCGTGCCTCCTACGAGCAGTACTTC,CAILVAGRASYEQYF
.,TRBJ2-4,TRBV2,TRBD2,TGTGCCAGCAGTCCCCGGGGGGGACAATCAACGGCCAAAAACATTCAGTACTTC,CASSPRGGQSTAKNIQYF
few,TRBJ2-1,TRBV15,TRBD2,TGTGCCACCAGCATTCCTAGCGGGGGCCTCTACAATGAGCAGTTCTTC,CATSIPSGGLYNEQFF
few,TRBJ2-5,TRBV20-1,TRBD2,TGCAGTGCTCTTCTAGCGGGAGGAGGAGAGACCCAGTACTTC,CSALLAGGGETQYF
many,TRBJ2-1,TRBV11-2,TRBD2,TGTGCCAGCAGCTTAATCCGGCTAGCGGGAGCTAATGAGCAGTTCTTC,CASSLIRLAGANEQFF
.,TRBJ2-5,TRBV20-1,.,TGCAGTGCTAGAGATAGGGGCCGAGAGACCCAGTACTTC,CSARDRGRETQYF
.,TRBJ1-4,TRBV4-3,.,TGCGCCAGCAGCCAAGAAGAGACCTATTATGAAAAACTGTTTTTT,CASSQEETYYEKLFF
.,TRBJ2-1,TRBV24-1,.,TGTGCCACCAGAAGCCGGGACGGTCCCTACAATGAGCAGTTCTTC,CATRSRDGPYNEQFF
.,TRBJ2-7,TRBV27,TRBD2,TGTGCCAGCAGTCCGAGACTAGCGGTGAACGAGCAGTACTTC,CASSPRLAVNEQYF
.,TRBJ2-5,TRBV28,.,TGTGCCAGCACACCCGCCGGGGGCGTACGGAACCAAGAGACCCAGTACTTC,CASTPAGGVRNQETQYF
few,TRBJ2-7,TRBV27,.,TGTGCCAGCAGCCTTAACGCGGACAGAGCCTACGAGCAGTACTTC,CASSLNADRAYEQYF